Shown below are 27 T cell receptor beta chains from a single sample sequenced in a study of shared clonotypes between healthy human individuals (dated by TCRdb to 2019 to 2021). Receptor amplification or capture employed the immunoSEQ multiplex PCR assay. TCRdb limited this immuneACCESS table to in-frame rearrangements with V and J called. A share of clones is missing; checked studies link under half to unresolved V genes, and the rest is unexplained. The sample contains over a million clones, under 80% of them found a single time. Of the sample, roughly 1.5% is held by the ten largest clones. The sample was memory CD4+ T cells sorted from blood. The cell subset or site label, read with the paper, signifies: CD45RA-negative fraction. Every receptor here comes from a man between 18 and 35 years old in good health.

This clone was seen repeatedly, ten times or more. The chain has TRBV29-1 and TRBJ2-2, with a weak D call TRBD2 (6 bases). V was pared by 7 bases and J by 10 bases, with 16 bases between. Per the germline V gene, CDR1 is SQVTM and CDR2 is ANQGSEA. The length of the CDR3 is 12 residues. CDR3: CSAARGREELFF. Written as DNA, the CDR3 is TGCAGCGCCGCCCGGGGGAGAGAGGAGCTGTTTTTT.

The J gene is TRBJ2-3, the V gene TRBV6-4; D is possibly TRBD2 (7 bases). Germline loops: CDR1 MRHNA, CDR2 SNTAGT. V shed 7 bases and J shed 2 bases, with 22 bases lying between them. The CDR3 is 17 residues long. CDR3 sequence reads: CASNNSQRDTNTDTQYF. CDR3 DNA: TGTGCCAGCAACAACTCTCAGCGGGACACCAACACAGATACGCAGTATTTT.

This chain links TRBV11-2 with TRBJ1-1, with 8 bases fitting TRBD1. V was pared by 5 bases and J by 7 bases, with 9 bases of the junction left unmatched. This CDR3 has 14 amino acids. Germline CDR1 is SGHAT and CDR2 is FQNNGV. This chain's CDR3 is CASSLGQGIGEAFF. Here the CDR3 DNA reads TGTGCCAGCAGCCTAGGACAGGGTATTGGTGAAGCTTTCTTT.

This chain connects TRBV6-5 to TRBJ2-7; no clear D gene. V was trimmed by 5 bases and J by 5 bases, leaving 13 bases between them. The CDR3 is 13 amino acids. CDR1 MNHEY and CDR2 SVGAGI come from the germline V gene. The CDR3 region has the DNA TGTGCCAGCAGTACCAACGTCCCGGACGAGCAGTACTTC. The encoded protein is CASSTNVPDEQYF.

The chain has TRBV6-6 and TRBJ2-5; no clear D gene. Trimming took off 3 bases at V and 2 bases at J, with 10 bases between the two ends. The CDR3 has 14 amino acids. CDR1 and CDR2 from the germline V gene are MNHNY and SVGAGI (reference sequence). This CDR3 reads CASSYMANQETQYF. CDR3 nucleotides: TGTGCCAGCAGTTATATGGCTAATCAAGAGACCCAGTACTTC.

This clone showed up just once. CDR3 sequence reads: CASSSDFLWRFF. The DNA of the CDR3 is TGCGCCAGCAGCTCAGACTTTTTATGGCGGTTCTTC. The V gene is TRBV5-1, the J gene TRBJ2-1; D ambiguous. The CDR3 sequence is 12 residues long. Trimming took 3 bases from V and 15 from J, leaving 16 bases between them. The V gene's germline CDR1 is SGHRS and CDR2 YFSETQ. Full variable domain (rest looked up from reference TRBV5-1 and TRBJ2-1): KAGVTQTPRYLIKTRGQQVTLSCSPISGHRSVSWYQQTPGQGLQFLFEYFSETQRNKGNFPGRFSGRQFSNSRSEMNVSTLELGDSALYLCASSSDFLWRFFGPGTRLTVL.

About this clone: This may stem from a read error, because a much larger clone lies one nucleotide away. This chain connects TRBV12-5 to TRBJ2-7; D uncertain. The CDR3 contains 13 residues. With 6 bases removed from V and 4 bases from J, the gap between germline ends came to 13 bases. Germline CDR1 is LGHNT and CDR2 is FRNRAP. Here the CDR3 reads CASGHRRVYEQYF. CDR3 bases: TGTGCTAGTGGACATAGACGTGTTTACGAGCAGTACTTC.

V is TRBV2 and J is TRBJ2-3; the D is unclear. V lost 7 bases and J lost 1, with 12 bases in between. Germline V gene sequence: CDR1 SNHLY, CDR2 FYNNEI. The CDR3 is 14 amino acids. In DNA, the CDR3 is TGTGCCAGCAAGCCCGCTGGGGGCACAGATACGCAGTATTTT. Residues: CASKPAGGTDTQYF.

The chain recombines TRBV5-1 with TRBJ2-1, with 7 bases identical to TRBD2. With V trimmed by 1 base and J by 5 bases, 6 bases remained unmatched. Looked up from germline, CDR1 is SGHRS and CDR2 is YFSETQ. There are 15 residues in the CDR3. This chain's CDR3 is CASSLLASGNNEQFF. CDR3 nucleotide sequence: TGCGCCAGCAGCTTGTTGGCTAGCGGTAACAATGAGCAGTTCTTC.

With respect to this clone: The same CDR3 arises from other DNA sequences in this sample as well. CDR3 sequence: CASSYGTSGYEQYF. CDR3 nucleotides: TGTGCCAGCAGTTACGGGACTAGCGGATACGAGCAGTACTTC. The chain joins TRBV6-5 to TRBJ2-7; 11 bases fit TRBD2. J lost 4 bases, V lost 2 bases, and 1 base had no gene match. CDR1 and CDR2 from the germline V gene are MNHEY and SVGAGI. The CDR3 extends over 14 amino acids.

The chain employs TRBV28 and TRBJ2-6, with TRBD1 as a possible D gene (5 bases). The CDR3 has 18 amino acids. The germline V gene encodes CDR1 MDHEN and CDR2 SYDVKM. Trimming pared 2 bases from V and 0 bases from J, leaving 14 bases between. The CDR3 DNA reads as TGTGCCAGCAGTTTAACCAGGGTCCTTCTCTCTGGGGCCAACGTCCTGACTTTC. Its protein is CASSLTRVLLSGANVLTF.

The CDR3 is CASSPARANTGELFF. The CDR3 coding sequence is TGTGCCAGCTCACCGGCCAGGGCGAACACCGGGGAGCTGTTTTTT. The chain carries TRBV18 and TRBJ2-2; D perhaps matches TRBD1 (5 bases). Trimming pared 3 bases from V and 0 bases from J, leaving 8 bases between. CDR1 is KGHSH and CDR2 is LQKENI in the germline V gene. The CDR3 loop spans 15 amino acids.

The rearrangement joins TRBV5-5 to TRBJ2-2; 9 bases are a match to TRBD2. The CDR3 runs 16 residues. Looked up from germline, CDR1 is SGHKS and CDR2 is YYEKEE (reference sequence). V gave up 1 base and J gave up 5 bases; unmatched junction bases: 6. CDR3: CASSLLTSGRTGELFF. The CDR3 bases are TGTGCCAGCAGCTTGTTGACGAGCGGGAGGACCGGGGAGCTGTTTTTT. The full variable domain, completed using reference TRBV5-5 and TRBJ2-2, is DAGVTQSPTHLIKTRGQQVTLRCSPISGHKSVSWYQQVLGQGPQFIFQYYEKEERGRGNFPDRFSARQFPNYSSELNVNALLLGDSALYLCASSLLTSGRTGELFFGEGSRLTVL.

This chain joins TRBV7-9 and TRBJ1-1; D remains unclear. Trimming took off 5 bases at V and 4 bases at J, with 23 bases between the two ends. Germline V lookup: CDR1 SEHNR, CDR2 FQNEAQ (reference sequence). CDR3 size: 17 residues. CDR3 residues: CASSPQTPRGRVTEAFF. CDR3 sequence (DNA): TGTGCCAGCAGCCCCCAAACGCCCCGAGGACGGGTCACTGAAGCTTTCTTT.

V gene TRBV5-8 combines with J gene TRBJ2-5; the match to TRBD2 covers 8 bases. V dropped 4 bases and J dropped 5; count of bases not matched to a gene: 7. CDR1 and CDR2 (germline): SGHTS, YDEGEE. This CDR3 has 14 residues. In nucleotides, the CDR3 is TGTGCCAGCAGCGTGGCGGGACTAGGCGAGACCCAGTACTTC. Encoded protein: CASSVAGLGETQYF.

The V gene is TRBV6-1, the J gene TRBJ2-7; TRBD1 might be the D (6 bases). CDR3 size: 14 residues. Germline V lookup: CDR1 MNHNS, CDR2 SASEGT. Between the trimmed V and J ends, which lost 4 bases and 12 bases, there was a span of 22 bases. This CDR3 is CASSAGAMGAFGYF. The CDR3 DNA reads as TGTGCCAGCAGTGCAGGGGCAATGGGCGCCTTCGGGTACTTC.

This clone was seen a handful of times. The sample has other DNA sequences that encode this CDR3 too. The V call is TRBV30, the J call TRBJ1-1, with a possible D match to TRBD1 (6 bases). V lost 5 bases to trimming and J lost 0 bases, with 10 bases between them. The CDR3 extends over 13 amino acids. Germline assignment: CDR1 GTSNPN and CDR2 SVGIG (reference sequence). The CDR3 is CAWSGGMNTEAFF. The CDR3 DNA reads as TGTGCCTGGTCTGGGGGCATGAACACTGAAGCTTTCTTT.

V usage is TRBV13 and J usage is TRBJ2-3, with D perhaps given as TRBD1 or TRBD2 (6 bases each). Germline assignment: CDR1 PRHDT and CDR2 FYEKMQ (reference sequence). This CDR3 has 15 amino acids. Trimming pared 3 bases from V and 0 bases from J, leaving 10 bases between. CDR3 nucleotide sequence: TGTGCCAGCAGCTTCGGGGGCCTTAGCACAGATACGCAGTATTTT. Its translation: CASSFGGLSTDTQYF.

With respect to this clone: This could be a read error, since a much larger clone is one nucleotide away. At the DNA level, this CDR3 is encoded by other sequences in the same sample as well. The genes are TRBV7-2 and TRBJ2-7, with TRBD1 matching 8 bases. V dropped 5 bases and J dropped 0; count of bases not matched to a gene: 3. From germline, CDR1 is SGHTA and CDR2 FQGNSA. The CDR3 has 14 residues. CDR3 loop: CASSRDRFSYEQYF. CDR3 nucleotides: TGTGCCAGCAGCAGGGACAGGTTCTCCTACGAGCAGTACTTC.

The chain couples TRBV21-1 to TRBJ1-1; the D call of TRBD1 is as the table states it, not checked on the DNA. TRBV21-1 is a pseudogene locus. There are 14 residues in the CDR3. CDR3 residues: CASSRTGTGPEAFF. The CDR3 nucleotides read TGTGCCAGCAGTAGAACCGGGACAGGGCCTGAAGCTTTCTTT.

CDR3 sequence reads: CASSLGGPSSYNSPLHF. The CDR3 DNA reads TGTGCCAGCAGCCTCGGGGGACCGAGCTCCTATAATTCACCCCTCCACTTT. The chain joins TRBV5-6 to TRBJ1-6, with D possibly TRBD1 on 5 matching bases. The V gene's germline CDR1 is SGHDT and CDR2 YYEEEE. The V gene lost 4 bases and the J gene lost 0 bases, with 14 bases spanning the gap. The CDR3 is 17 residues long.

This clone was seen more than once but under ten times. This sample also contains other DNA sequences that code for the same CDR3. This sequence joins TRBV7-9 and TRBJ2-5, with D perhaps TRBD1 or TRBD2 (7 bases each). Trimming removed 5 bases from V and 5 bases from J, with 15 bases in between. Germline lookup yields CDR1 SEHNR and CDR2 FQNEAQ (reference sequence). There are 14 residues in the CDR3. The CDR3 sequence is CASSPRQGGETQYF. The CDR3 bases are TGTGCCAGCAGCCCTCGACAGGGAGGGGAGACCCAGTACTTC.

The chain is built from TRBV10-3 and TRBJ2-5; D might be TRBD2 (6 bases). V was clipped by 6 bases and J by 2 bases, with 13 bases between them. The CDR3 consists of 14 residues. Germline values: CDR1 ENHRY, CDR2 SYGVKD. As DNA, the CDR3 is TGTGCCATCAGCTCCGGGACTGTACAAGAGACCCAGTACTTC. Amino acid sequence: CAISSGTVQETQYF.

The chain couples TRBV7-9 to TRBJ2-1; 11 positions match TRBD2. The CDR3 is made up of 16 amino acids. The V and J ends lost 3 bases and 9 bases, in that order; junction bases with no gene match: 10. In germline, CDR1 is SEHNR, CDR2 FQNEAQ (reference sequence). The DNA of the CDR3 is TGTGCCAGCAGCTTCTTGGGGCTAGCGGGAGGTTTTGAGCAGTTCTTC. Residues: CASSFLGLAGGFEQFF.

The rearrangement uses TRBV19 and TRBJ1-2; 9 nucleotides agree with TRBD1. The CDR3 has 15 residues. Trimming at V came to 7 bases and at J to 5 bases, leaving 11 bases not matched to a gene. Germline V gene data show CDR1 as LNHDA and CDR2 as SQIVND (reference sequence). The CDR3 bases are TGTGCCAGTACCAGCCCGGGACAGGGTGGGTATGGCTACACCTTC. Translating it yields CASTSPGQGGYGYTF.

V is TRBV7-6 and J is TRBJ2-2; 10 bases agree with TRBD2. The CDR3 covers 17 residues. After removal of 2 bases from V and 1 base from J, the junction contained 4 bases not matched to a gene. Germline lookup yields CDR1 SGHVS and CDR2 FNYEAQ. In nucleotides, the CDR3 is TGTGCCAGCAGCTTAATGACTAGCGGGTTGAACACCGGGGAGCTGTTTTTT. Translation: CASSLMTSGLNTGELFF.

The chain links TRBV18 to TRBJ2-1, with D possibly being TRBD2 (5 bases). CDR3 size: 14 residues. With 1 base removed from V and 6 bases from J, the gap between germline ends came to 10 bases. Germline loops: CDR1 KGHSH, CDR2 LQKENI. CDR3 sequence reads: CASSPLGSPNEQFF. The CDR3 nucleotides read TGTGCCAGCTCACCACTAGGGAGTCCCAATGAGCAGTTCTTC. Drawing the rest from reference TRBV18 and TRBJ2-1, the complete variable domain is NAGVMQNPRHLVRRRGQEARLRCSPMKGHSHVYWYRQLPEEGLKFMVYLQKENIIDESGMPKERFSAEFPKEGPSILRIQQVVRGDSAAYFCASSPLGSPNEQFFGPGTRLTVL.